The clone carrying this T cell receptor (beta chain) was recorded many times. This sample was taken from a study of molecular identifiers for immune sequencing clone quantification. TCRdb processed the PCR reads anew with MiXCR; each CDR3 protein has one entry. The sample shows roughly 320,000 distinct CDR3 sequences, about 20% of them seen only once. Trimming stripped 0 bases from V and 4 bases from J, with 12 bases between. This CDR3 contains 15 residues. Per germline, CDR1 MNHEY and CDR2 SVGEGT. The chain combines TRBV6-2 or TRBV6-3 with TRBJ2-5, with a possible D match to TRBD1 (5 bases). The TCR sequence derives from a human donor in good health. Some libraries in this study had Jurkat cell RNA spiked in. What was sequenced was naive CD8+ T cells from blood, with Jurkat cell RNA spiked in. As for subset: FACS-sorted CD8+CD4-CCR7+CD45RA+ naive T cells. The CDR3: CASSYSGGTGETQYF. The CDR3 DNA follows: TGTGCCAGCAGTTACTCAGGCGGTACAGGAGAGACCCAGTACTTC.